This T cell receptor beta chain appears in the sequencing data of a study of CD8 T cells in Susac syndrome. Per the germline V gene, CDR1 is SGDLS and CDR2 is YYNGEE. There are 15 residues in the CDR3. The V segment lost 2 bases and the J segment 3 bases; nucleotides outside the gene matches: 7. Points on this clonotype: Its antigen is not known.

The authors reverse transcribed roughly 0.45 to 1 ug RNA with random hexamers. Multiplex immunoSEQ PCR targeted 54 Vbeta and 13 Jbeta TCR beta segments. In TCRdb, the immunoSEQ multiplex PCR reads were re-called with MiXCR into one record per CDR3 protein. The sample has fewer than 70,000 distinct CDR3 sequences, just under 95% seen once. Broader study findings: The study conceded that relatively few individuals underwent its TCR sequencing and HLA analysis.

The receptor was derived from a human donor in good health. The chain combines TRBV9 with TRBJ1-1; TRBD1 matches 7 bases. The sample comprised CD8+ T cells from PBMCs. The CDR3 loop is CASSVATGADTEAFF. DNA of the CDR3: TGTGCCAGCAGCGTCGCCACAGGGGCCGACACTGAAGCTTTCTTT.